These 32 T cell receptor beta chains share one sample of origin, sequenced in a study of TIL therapy for anti-PD-1-resistant metastatic lung cancer. The libraries were made with immunoSEQ v3. Produced via immunoSEQ multiplex PCR; TCRdb's table is partial and in-frame only. Here the sample spans roughly 60,000 clones, more than 60% being singletons. The time point: pre-treatment sample, taken before nivolumab and TIL therapy. Sample: blood, taken at baseline. The receptors come from a person between 30 and 79 years old with non-small cell lung cancer.

The chain is built from TRBV5-4 and TRBJ1-4; TRBD1 might be the D (6 bases). Trimming left V 4 bases short and J 8 bases short, with 12 bases between. CDR3 size: 13 residues. Germline values: CDR1 SGHNT, CDR2 YYREEE (reference sequence). The CDR3 region is CASSTRQVEKLFF. The CDR3 coding sequence is TGTGCCAGCAGCACCAGACAGGTAGAAAAACTGTTTTTT.

The chain has TRBV5-1 and TRBJ2-1, with 13 bases identical to TRBD2. Germline trimming cut 4 bases from V and 8 bases from J; bases unmatched to any gene: 9. The germline gives CDR1 SGHRS, CDR2 YFSETQ. CDR3 length: 16 residues. CDR3 DNA sequence: TGCGCCAGCAGCCTAGACGGACTAGCGGGAGTTGATGAGCAGTTCTTC. Its translation: CASSLDGLAGVDEQFF.

This CDR3 reads CASSAGGPGEKLFF. Here the CDR3 DNA reads TGTGCCAGCAGCGCCGGCGGGCCGGGGGAAAAACTGTTTTTT. This chain connects TRBV7-7 to TRBJ1-4; D gene ambiguous. Trimming pared 5 bases from V and 8 bases from J, leaving 15 bases between. This CDR3 region has 14 residues. Germline assignment: CDR1 SSHAT and CDR2 FNYEAQ (reference sequence).

The rearrangement joins TRBV7-8 to TRBJ1-1; tentatively, D is TRBD1 (6 bases). The ends were cut back, 2 bases at V and 7 bases at J, with 11 bases in the middle. This CDR3 contains 13 residues. Germline CDR1 SGHVS, CDR2 FQNEAQ. The CDR3 loop is CASSLPDRDEAFF. The CDR3 coding sequence is TGTGCCAGCAGCTTACCGGACAGAGATGAAGCTTTCTTT.

The chain links TRBV28 to TRBJ1-2, with D hard to call. The CDR3 totals 13 residues. Trimming shortened V by 7 bases and J by 5 bases, and 14 bases separated the two germline ends. Looked up from germline, CDR1 is MDHEN and CDR2 is SYDVKM. In DNA form, the CDR3 reads TGTGCCAGCACCACGCCTCCTACATATGGCTACACCTTC. Its translation is CASTTPPTYGYTF.

V and J are TRBV11-3 and TRBJ2-7, with 9 bases lining up with TRBD1. CDR1 and CDR2 (germline): SGHNT, YENEEA. The CDR3 sequence is 13 residues long. Losses at the gene ends were 4 bases for V and 7 bases for J; bases not matched to a gene: 5. This chain's CDR3 is CASSSGQGLEQYF. In DNA, the CDR3 is TGTGCCAGCAGCTCTGGACAGGGGCTTGAGCAGTACTTC. The entire variable domain, with the rest obtained from reference TRBV11-3 and TRBJ2-7, is as follows: EAGVVQSPRYKIIEKKQPVAFWCNPISGHNTLYWYLQNLGQGPELLIRYENEEAVDDSQLPKDRFSAERLKGVDSTLKIQPAELGDSAVYLCASSSGQGLEQYFGPGTRLTVT.

The chain carries TRBV7-2 and TRBJ2-7, with 7 bases aligning to TRBD2. There are 15 residues in the CDR3. Germline assignment: CDR1 SGHTA and CDR2 FQGNSA. The J segment lost 6 bases and the V segment lost 3 bases, leaving 11 bases of the junction unmatched. The CDR3, as DNA: TGTGCCAGCAGCTTCTCTTGGGAGGGATTTCGCGAGCAGTACTTC. Protein sequence: CASSFSWEGFREQYF.

The rearrangement links TRBV10-3 to TRBJ2-7, with D uncertain. V lost 11 bases, J lost 5 bases, and 22 bases lay in between. This CDR3 spans 14 amino acids. CDR1 and CDR2 (germline): ENHRY, SYGVKD. CDR3 bases: TGTGCCGTGTCGAAGACCAACGGTGTGGACGAGCAGTACTTC. Translating it yields CAVSKTNGVDEQYF.

In this sample, this clone turned up a few times. V gene TRBV7-2 combines with J gene TRBJ1-1, with D possibly matching TRBD1 (5 bases). This CDR3 is built from 15 residues. Germline CDR1 SGHTA, CDR2 FQGNSA. V dropped 4 bases and J dropped 2 bases, with 14 bases sitting between them. The CDR3 DNA follows: TGTGCCAGCAGCTACTTGGGGGGGACCAACACTGAAGCTTTCTTT. This gives the protein CASSYLGGTNTEAFF.

This clone was counted between two and nine times. This chain links TRBV29-1 with TRBJ1-5; D possibly corresponds to TRBD1 (5 bases). CDR1 is SQVTM, CDR2 ANQGSEA, per germline. The CDR3 extends over 13 amino acids. Deletions cut 6 bases from V and 3 bases from J, with 12 bases between. The CDR3 loop reads CSVSRGDNQPQHF. CDR3 bases: TGCAGCGTCTCCAGAGGGGACAATCAGCCCCAGCATTTT.

V is TRBV7-2 and J is TRBJ1-2, with TRBD1 matching over 9 bases. V lost 6 bases, J lost 3 bases, and 8 bases stayed unmatched. The germline V gene encodes CDR1 SGHTA and CDR2 FQGNSA. This CDR3 region has 15 residues. DNA of the CDR3: TGTGCCAGCAGTACAGGGGGCATAAGGGACTATGGCTACACCTTC. It codes for CASSTGGIRDYGYTF. The full variable domain, its missing parts supplied by reference TRBV7-2 and TRBJ1-2, is GAGVSQSPSNKVTEKGKDVELRCDPISGHTALYWYRQSLGQGLEFLIYFQGNSAPDKSGLPSDRFSAERTGGSVSTLTIQRTQQEDSAVYLCASSTGGIRDYGYTFGSGTRLTVV.

V usage is TRBV5-1 and J usage is TRBJ2-1, with TRBD2 matching 12 bases. Losses at the gene ends were 3 bases for V and 0 bases for J; bases not matched to a gene: 4. The CDR3 contains 17 residues. Germline lookup yields CDR1 SGHRS and CDR2 YFSETQ. Here the CDR3 reads CASSSMTSGSSYNEQFF. DNA of the CDR3: TGCGCCAGCAGCTCGATGACTAGCGGGAGCTCCTACAATGAGCAGTTCTTC. Variable domain in full (rest from reference TRBV5-1 and TRBJ2-1): KAGVTQTPRYLIKTRGQQVTLSCSPISGHRSVSWYQQTPGQGLQFLFEYFSETQRNKGNFPGRFSGRQFSNSRSEMNVSTLELGDSALYLCASSSMTSGSSYNEQFFGPGTRLTVL.

The chain combines TRBV25-1 with TRBJ1-2; D gene uncertain. Germline V gene sequence: CDR1 MGHDK, CDR2 SYGVNS. The V end lost 3 bases, the J end lost 5 bases, and 10 bases lay between the germline ends. The CDR3 is 13 amino acids. The CDR3 loop is CASSDDNWYGYTF. DNA of the CDR3: TGTGCCAGCAGTGATGATAATTGGTATGGCTACACCTTC.

This chain links TRBV21-1 with TRBJ2-3; TRBD2 is the table's D call and was not checked against the DNA. TRBV21-1 is a recognized pseudogene. This CDR3 comprises 15 residues. The CDR3 is CASRHSGVSTDTQYF. Here the CDR3 DNA reads TGTGCCAGCAGGCATAGCGGGGTCAGCACAGATACGCAGTATTTT.

In this sample, this clone turned up a few times. The genes are TRBV11-2 and TRBJ1-3; a possible D gene is TRBD1 (6 bases). Trimming took off 6 bases at V and 4 bases at J, with 13 bases between the two ends. The V gene's germline CDR1 is SGHAT and CDR2 FQNNGV. This CDR3 is built from 14 residues. CDR3 in amino acids: CASRLQGTGNTIYF. CDR3 nucleotides: TGTGCCAGCAGGTTACAGGGTACAGGAAACACCATATATTTT.

V usage is TRBV5-4 and J usage is TRBJ1-4; 8 bases map to TRBD1. V was pared by 2 bases and J by 6 bases, with 6 bases of the junction left unmatched. The CDR3 has 15 residues. Germline CDR1 is SGHNT and CDR2 is YYREEE (reference sequence). CDR3 sequence: CASSFQQGVDEKLFF. CDR3 DNA: TGTGCCAGCAGCTTTCAACAGGGGGTGGATGAAAAACTGTTTTTT.

This clone was picked up a small number of times. The J gene is TRBJ2-7, the V gene TRBV23-1; D gene ambiguous. TRBV23-1 is labeled an ORF, and its function is uncertain. The CDR3 totals 11 residues. V was clipped by 6 bases and J by 5 bases, with 8 bases between them. CDR3 bases: TGCGCCAGCAGCAACCGGGACGAGCAGTACTTC. Translated: CASSNRDEQYF.

This chain uses TRBV7-9 with TRBJ2-7; 10 nucleotides line up with TRBD1. V shed 1 base and J 7 bases; nucleotides not matched to a gene: 7. The CDR3 totals 15 residues. Per the germline V gene, CDR1 is SEHNR and CDR2 is FQNEAQ (reference sequence). CDR3 amino acids: CASSLDGTGAREQYF. The CDR3 bases are TGTGCCAGCAGCTTAGATGGGACAGGGGCTCGGGAGCAGTACTTC.

The CDR3 protein is CASSQERGGSIFAQSGNTIYF. CDR3 coding DNA: TGTGCCAGCAGCCAAGAGCGAGGGGGCTCCATTTTTGCCCAGTCTGGAAACACCATATATTTT. V and J are TRBV4-2 and TRBJ1-3; 7 bases line up with TRBD1. V shed 0 bases, J shed 1 base, and the junction held 18 bases outside the gene matches. This CDR3 has 21 amino acids. Germline CDR1 is LGHNA and CDR2 is YNFKEQ.

This clone was picked up one time. Written as DNA, the CDR3 is TGTGCCAGCAGCCTCGTACTAGCGGGGGTATACAATGAGCAGTTCTTC. Protein: CASSLVLAGVYNEQFF. V gene TRBV5-4 combines with J gene TRBJ2-1, with 11 bases identical to TRBD2. This CDR3 spans 16 amino acids. The J segment lost 4 bases and the V segment lost 4 bases, leaving 7 bases of the junction unmatched. CDR1 and CDR2 from the germline V gene are SGHNT and YYREEE (reference sequence).

The chain combines TRBV11-3 with TRBJ1-2; perhaps TRBD1 as D (5 bases). Germline V lookup: CDR1 SGHNT, CDR2 YENEEA. The CDR3 loop spans 12 amino acids. V lost 5 bases to trimming and J lost 8 bases, with 12 bases between them. CDR3 sequence reads: CASSPGRGGYTF. The CDR3 DNA is TGTGCCAGCAGCCCGGGACGCGGGGGCTACACCTTC. The full variable domain, in which reference TRBV11-3 and TRBJ1-2 provide the parts outside the CDR3, is EAGVVQSPRYKIIEKKQPVAFWCNPISGHNTLYWYLQNLGQGPELLIRYENEEAVDDSQLPKDRFSAERLKGVDSTLKIQPAELGDSAVYLCASSPGRGGYTFGSGTRLTVV.

The rearrangement links TRBV30 to TRBJ2-3, with no clear D. The CDR3 has 13 amino acids. The V and J ends lost 1 base and 0 bases respectively, with 5 bases between them. Germline V CDR1 and CDR2: GTSNPN, SVGIG (reference sequence). CDR3 protein: CAWSEDSTDTQYF. In DNA form, the CDR3 reads TGTGCCTGGAGTGAGGACAGCACAGATACGCAGTATTTT. Supplemented by reference TRBV30 and TRBJ2-3, the full variable domain reads SQTIHQWPATLVQPVGSPLSLECTVEGTSNPNLYWYRQAAGRGLQLLFYSVGIGQISSEVPQNLSASRPQDRQFILSSKKLLLSDSGFYLCAWSEDSTDTQYFGPGTRLTVL.

V is TRBV7-9 and J is TRBJ1-2; no reliable D call. The CDR3 covers 15 residues. Germline V lookup: CDR1 SEHNR, CDR2 FQNEAQ (reference sequence). The ends were cut back, 5 bases at V and 0 bases at J, with 13 bases in the middle. CDR3: CASSHLGRTNYGYTF. For the CDR3, the DNA is TGTGCCAGCAGCCACCTTGGACGGACTAACTATGGCTACACCTTC.

This clone appeared a few times. The V gene is TRBV7-2, the J gene TRBJ2-7, with D hard to call. V gave up 1 base and J gave up 9 bases, with 10 bases separating them. The CDR3 totals 12 residues. From germline, CDR1 is SGHTA and CDR2 FQGNSA. This chain's CDR3 is CASSLGEAVQYF. The CDR3, as DNA: TGTGCCAGCAGCTTAGGAGAAGCCGTGCAGTACTTC.

This chain joins TRBV19 and TRBJ2-5; D is possibly TRBD1 or TRBD2 (6 bases each). The CDR3 sequence is 17 residues long. Trimming cost V 3 bases and J 2 bases, with 19 bases left between them. Germline V lookup: CDR1 LNHDA, CDR2 SQIVND (reference sequence). CDR3 bases: TGTGCCAGTAGTATTATGGGGACGGGGGCAGGACAAGAGACCCAGTACTTC. This sequence encodes CASSIMGTGAGQETQYF.

There are a few counts of this clone. As DNA, the CDR3 is TGCGCCAGCAGCTTGCTTACCAAAAACATTCAGTACTTC. Amino acids: CASSLLTKNIQYF. The gene calls are TRBV5-1 and TRBJ2-4; D remains unclear. CDR3 size: 13 residues. Trimming cost V 1 base and J 2 bases, with 4 bases left between them. Germline V lookup: CDR1 SGHRS, CDR2 YFSETQ. Full variable domain (missing parts from reference TRBV5-1 and TRBJ2-4): KAGVTQTPRYLIKTRGQQVTLSCSPISGHRSVSWYQQTPGQGLQFLFEYFSETQRNKGNFPGRFSGRQFSNSRSEMNVSTLELGDSALYLCASSLLTKNIQYFGAGTRLSVL.

The genes are TRBV19 and TRBJ2-3; TRBD2 aligns across 13 bases. The CDR3 contains 18 residues. The V gene's germline CDR1 is LNHDA and CDR2 SQIVND (reference sequence). The V segment lost 1 base and the J segment 1 base; nucleotides outside the gene matches: 5. The CDR3 loop reads CASSIGKLAGGRTDTQYF. The CDR3 DNA is TGTGCCAGTAGTATAGGAAAACTAGCGGGGGGGCGCACAGATACGCAGTATTTT.

This chain joins TRBV5-8 and TRBJ1-2; D unclear. The CDR3 length is 17 residues. V shed 2 bases and J shed 3 bases, with 20 bases lying between them. Germline CDR1 SGHTS, CDR2 YDEGEE. In DNA, the CDR3 is TGTGCCAGCAGCTTCAAGATGGTTGGAGGCCGGGACTATGGCTACACCTTC. It specifies CASSFKMVGGRDYGYTF.

The chain carries TRBV5-1 and TRBJ2-7, with D uncertain. The V end lost 0 bases, the J end lost 2 bases, and 9 bases lay between the germline ends. CDR1 is SGHRS, CDR2 YFSETQ, per germline. This CDR3 has 14 amino acids. The CDR3 DNA follows: TGCGCCAGCAGCTTGGCAGGTCTTGCCTACGAGCAGTACTTC. Protein: CASSLAGLAYEQYF.

The chain joins TRBV21-1 to TRBJ2-1. TRBV21-1 is a known pseudogene. The CDR3 sequence is 16 residues long. The CDR3 DNA reads as TGTGCCAGCAGCAAAGTAAGGAAACGCTCCTACAATGAGCAGTTCTTC. Protein: CASSKVRKRSYNEQFF.

The chain uses TRBV21-1 and TRBJ2-7; the table's TRBD2 call for D was not verified on the DNA. TRBV21-1 is designated a pseudogene. The CDR3 is made up of 15 amino acids. DNA for the CDR3: TGTGCCAGCAGCACAGGGACTAGCGGGACCTACGAGCAGTACTTC. Translated: CASSTGTSGTYEQYF.

This clone has just a few counts. J is TRBJ1-2 and V is TRBV18; TRBD1 matches 10 bases. The CDR3 extends over 15 amino acids. Germline loops: CDR1 KGHSH, CDR2 LQKENI. V lost 0 bases, J lost 7 bases, and 5 bases stayed unmatched. CDR3 nucleotides: TGTGCCAGCTCACCACCCGAGACAGGGGGCCGTGGCTACACCTTC. This translates into CASSPPETGGRGYTF.